This T cell receptor beta chain comes out of a study of T-cell memory formation after mild COVID-19. About the research overall: Largely, the TCR clusters proved donor specific. Regarding the study as a whole: Within pre-infection memory, some responding clones were found, suggesting cross-reactive memory joined. Contracting clones from day 15 to 85 showed balanced CD4/CD8; later expanders favored CD4+.

TCRdb called the 5' RACE reads again in MiXCR, with one record for every CDR3 protein. The data contain 200,000 to 250,000 distinct CDR3 sequences, roughly 10% of them seen just once; the ten biggest clones take up roughly 3.5%. A few counts support this clonotype. Its antigen is unidentified. The CDR3 contains 16 residues. V lost 6 bases and J lost 5; bases outside the gene matches: 15. The V gene's germline CDR1 is MNHNS and CDR2 SASEGT. Sequencing was carried out using PBMCs or a T cell subset sorted from them (not recorded which). The sequence was obtained from a man between 18 and 35 years old who had mild COVID-19 (a few samples of this study predate the infection). Cell type and time point are not known. The V call is TRBV6-1, the J call TRBJ2-5, with 7 nucleotides matching TRBD1. CDR3 bases: TGTGCCAGCAGGAGGTCGAGGGGCCCCAGGGGGGAGACCCAGTACTTC. It is translated as CASRRSRGPRGETQYF.